Below are 20 T cell receptor beta chains sequenced from a single sample in a study of T-cell memory formation after mild COVID-19. Each CDR3 protein is one row after TCRdb ran MiXCR on the 5' RACE reads. This table holds about 40,000 distinct CDR3 sequences, about 6.1% found once. Input material: PBMCs or a T cell subset sorted from them (not recorded which). The source is an adult who had mild COVID-19 (a few samples of this study predate the infection). Cell type and time point are not known.

The table lists this clonotype with a few counts. V usage is TRBV11-1 and J usage is TRBJ1-2; D uncertain. Germline V gives CDR1 SGHAT, CDR2 FQDESV (reference sequence). Trimming pared 6 bases from V and 8 bases from J, leaving 22 bases between. The CDR3 loop spans 15 amino acids. The CDR3 sequence: CASRKGEASRGGYTF. The DNA for the CDR3 is TGTGCCAGCAGGAAGGGAGAGGCTTCCAGAGGAGGCTACACCTTC.

This clonotype has more than one count but fewer than ten. This chain connects TRBV18 to TRBJ2-3; D is ambiguous. Trimming took 2 bases from V and 2 from J, leaving 11 bases between them. This CDR3 contains 15 residues. Germline CDR1 KGHSH, CDR2 LQKENI. CDR3 DNA: TGTGCCAGCTCACCAACCCCAACTCTCACAGATACGCAGTATTTT. Translation gives CASSPTPTLTDTQYF.

This clonotype counts as medium-sized (0.01 to 0.1%). V usage is TRBV12-3 or TRBV12-4 and J usage is TRBJ1-4; maybe TRBD1 (5 bases). The CDR3 contains 15 residues. Deletions cut 3 bases from V and 7 bases from J, with 15 bases between. CDR3 loop: CASSFGGQGGEKLFF. CDR3 coding DNA: TGTGCCAGCAGTTTTGGTGGACAAGGAGGTGAAAAACTGTTTTTT.

The table lists this clonotype with many counts. The chain carries TRBV12-3 or TRBV12-4 and TRBJ2-7; weak D call: TRBD2 (6 bases). The germline V and J ends were trimmed by 6 bases and 5 bases, with 14 bases remaining between them. This CDR3 is 13 amino acids long. In DNA, the CDR3 is TGTGCCAGCAGATCAACTAGCCGTCACGAGCAGTACTTC. Its translation: CASRSTSRHEQYF.

In its sample, this clonotype was seen many times. The rearrangement joins TRBV12-3 or TRBV12-4 to TRBJ1-5; 9 bases agree with TRBD1. Germline trimming cut 4 bases from V and 6 bases from J; bases unmatched to any gene: 4. CDR3 length: 14 amino acids. The CDR3 here is CASSSQGAVQPQHF. CDR3 DNA sequence: TGTGCCAGCAGTTCACAGGGGGCCGTTCAGCCCCAGCATTTT.

The sample holds a few counts of this clonotype. The chain carries TRBV20-1 and TRBJ1-6; 7 positions agree with TRBD1. From germline, CDR1 is DFQATT and CDR2 SNEGSKA (reference sequence). This CDR3 region has 16 residues. J gave up 0 bases and V 6 bases, and 8 bases lay outside the gene matches. CDR3 DNA sequence: TGCAGTGCCCGTCGACAGGGCCCCTCCTATAATTCACCCCTCCACTTT. Encoded protein: CSARRQGPSYNSPLHF.

The rearrangement uses TRBV5-6 and TRBJ1-1; D is ambiguous. Germline V gives CDR1 SGHDT, CDR2 YYEEEE. V gave up 0 bases and J gave up 2 bases, with 8 bases separating them. The CDR3 extends over 14 amino acids. For the CDR3, the DNA is TGTGCCAGCAGCTTGGGACAAATTAACACTGAAGCTTTCTTT. It translates to CASSLGQINTEAFF.

This chain connects TRBV7-8 to TRBJ1-1, with D tentatively TRBD1 (6 bases). Per the germline V gene, CDR1 is SGHVS and CDR2 is FQNEAQ. The length of the CDR3 is 14 residues. Trimming shortened V by 5 bases and J by 1 base, and 11 bases separated the two germline ends. This chain's CDR3 is CASSHREGNTEAFF. The CDR3 DNA reads as TGTGCCAGCAGCCACAGGGAGGGGAACACTGAAGCTTTCTTT.

V gene TRBV12-3 or TRBV12-4 combines with J gene TRBJ1-1; D unresolved. The germline V and J ends were trimmed by 4 bases and 7 bases, with 13 bases remaining between them. This CDR3 is built from 13 residues. The CDR3 here is CASSSISSGEAFF. In DNA, the CDR3 is TGTGCCAGCAGTTCAATATCGTCGGGTGAAGCTTTCTTT.

This chain links TRBV20-1 with TRBJ2-3; no clear D. The length of the CDR3 is 12 residues. V lost 6 bases and J 5 bases, leaving 12 bases between the germline ends. Germline V gene data show CDR1 as DFQATT and CDR2 as SNEGSKA (reference sequence). The CDR3 loop is CSANGMQDTQYF. The CDR3 DNA reads TGCAGTGCCAACGGCATGCAAGATACGCAGTATTTT.

This chain links TRBV7-9 with TRBJ2-3, with D tentatively TRBD2 (6 bases). Germline-derived CDR1 and CDR2 are SEHNR and FQNEAQ (reference sequence). The CDR3 sequence is 18 residues long. The V gene lost 4 bases and the J gene lost 7 bases, with 27 bases spanning the gap. The CDR3 DNA reads as TGTGCCAGCAGCTCCACCCGAGGAGGGGTCACTAGCATCAATACGCAGTATTTT. It is translated as CASSSTRGGVTSINTQYF.

This clonotype was seen a handful of times. The chain links TRBV14 to TRBJ2-1; 8 nucleotides line up with TRBD2. Germline V gene lookup returns CDR1 SGHDN and CDR2 FVKESK. There are 15 residues in the CDR3. V was pared by 4 bases and J by 6 bases, with 8 bases of the junction left unmatched. CDR3 nucleotide sequence: TGTGCCAGCAGCCCCCGGACTAGCCTGGGCAATGAGCAGTTCTTC. It specifies CASSPRTSLGNEQFF.

This clonotype was seen repeatedly, ten times or more. The V and J genes are TRBV9 and TRBJ2-3; 9 bases agree with TRBD2. The CDR3 runs 17 residues. The V and J ends lost 0 bases and 4 bases, in that order; junction bases with no gene match: 9. CDR1 is SGDLS, CDR2 YYNGEE, per germline. The DNA of the CDR3 is TGTGCCAGCAGCGTAGAAGCGGGAGGACGTAGTGCAGATACGCAGTATTTT. Translation gives CASSVEAGGRSADTQYF. Supplemented by reference TRBV9 and TRBJ2-3, the full variable domain reads DSGVTQTPKHLITATGQRVTLRCSPRSGDLSVYWYQQSLDQGLQFLIQYYNGEERAKGNILERFSAQQFPDLHSELNLSSLELGDSALYFCASSVEAGGRSADTQYFGPGTRLTVL.

This clonotype was counted once. V is TRBV4-2 and J is TRBJ2-5; 9 bases are a match to TRBD1. Germline lookup yields CDR1 LGHNA and CDR2 YNFKEQ. The CDR3 length is 17 residues. J lost 5 bases, V lost 1 base, and 11 bases had no gene match. CDR3 sequence reads: CASSQGRGTGRSETQYF. The CDR3 DNA follows: TGTGCCAGCAGCCAAGGGCGCGGGACAGGGCGTAGTGAGACCCAGTACTTC.

The chain joins TRBV12-3 or TRBV12-4 to TRBJ2-7, with D tentatively TRBD1 (5 bases). This CDR3 is 13 amino acids long. The V gene lost 6 bases and the J gene lost 0 bases, with 9 bases spanning the gap. The CDR3 protein is CASSRQSSYEQYF. The CDR3 coding sequence is TGTGCCAGCAGCCGACAGAGCTCCTACGAGCAGTACTTC.

The chain has TRBV10-3 and TRBJ1-2, with D hard to call. Trimming stripped 3 bases from V and 4 bases from J, with 3 bases between. Germline values: CDR1 ENHRY, CDR2 SYGVKD. The CDR3 consists of 11 residues. The CDR3 nucleotides read TGTGCCATCAGTGACAGCTATGGCTACACCTTC. Translated, it gives CAISDSYGYTF.

This clonotype was seen ten or more times. This chain uses TRBV5-1 with TRBJ1-2; D ambiguous. Looked up from germline, CDR1 is SGHRS and CDR2 is YFSETQ. There are 14 residues in the CDR3. The V end lost 0 bases, the J end lost 10 bases, and 16 bases lay between the germline ends. The CDR3 is CASSLVAGTSLYTF. The CDR3 DNA follows: TGCGCCAGCAGCTTGGTGGCTGGAACCTCTCTCTACACCTTC. Looking up the rest from reference TRBV5-1 and TRBJ1-2 gives the full variable domain: KAGVTQTPRYLIKTRGQQVTLSCSPISGHRSVSWYQQTPGQGLQFLFEYFSETQRNKGNFPGRFSGRQFSNSRSEMNVSTLELGDSALYLCASSLVAGTSLYTFGSGTRLTVV.

There are a few counts of this clonotype. V usage is TRBV11-2 and J usage is TRBJ2-3; D is perhaps TRBD2 (5 bases). Germline CDR1 is SGHAT and CDR2 is FQNNGV. Trimming took 4 bases from V and 2 from J, leaving 16 bases between them. The CDR3 is made up of 16 amino acids. Written as DNA, the CDR3 is TGTGCCAGCAGCTCCCCACCGGGAACATACACAGATACGCAGTATTTT. It encodes CASSSPPGTYTDTQYF.

The chain uses TRBV9 and TRBJ1-1, with 8 bases fitting TRBD1. CDR3 size: 15 residues. V trimming: 3 bases; J trimming: 2 bases; junction bases outside the gene matches: 6. Germline CDR1 SGDLS, CDR2 YYNGEE. The CDR3 protein is CASSGQGAHNTEAFF. The CDR3 bases are TGTGCCAGCAGCGGCCAGGGGGCGCATAACACTGAAGCTTTCTTT.

The chain recombines TRBV5-5 with TRBJ2-7; 12 nucleotides agree with TRBD2. Germline V gene sequence: CDR1 SGHKS, CDR2 YYEKEE (reference sequence). V dropped 3 bases and J dropped 3; count of bases not matched to a gene: 7. The CDR3 has 16 amino acids. The CDR3 sequence is CASSSDGLAGRYEQYF. The CDR3 DNA sequence: TGTGCCAGCAGCTCTGATGGACTAGCGGGGCGCTACGAGCAGTACTTC.